These 14 T cell receptor beta chains were all obtained from the same sample, sequenced in a study of blood T cell repertoires in COVID-19. Profiled with immunoSEQ multiplex PCR; TCRdb holds only in-frame clones, not every one. Of fewer than 250,000 clones in the sample, roughly nine tenths were seen once. Sample: peripheral blood. The receptors shown here come from a woman in her 70s with acute or convalescent COVID-19.

This chain connects TRBV7-2 to TRBJ2-5; D might be TRBD2 (7 bases). The CDR3 loop spans 16 amino acids. CDR1 is SGHTA and CDR2 is FQGNSA in the germline V gene. V was shortened by 5 bases and J by 1 base, with 17 bases between the two germline ends. The CDR3 DNA is TGTGCCAGCAGCCATGTCGCGGGGGCGATCCAAGAGACCCAGTACTTC. Its translation is CASSHVAGAIQETQYF.

This chain connects TRBV10-2 to TRBJ1-5, with 9 bases matching TRBD1. CDR3 length: 14 residues. The V gene's germline CDR1 is WSHSY and CDR2 SAAADI. The J segment lost 4 bases and the V segment lost 6 bases, leaving 4 bases of the junction unmatched. The CDR3 DNA reads as TGCGCCAGCAGCCCGGGACAGGGAAATCAGCCCCAGCATTTT. Translated: CASSPGQGNQPQHF.

The genes are TRBV3-1 (or the pseudogene TRBV3-2) and TRBJ1-1; D call uncertain. V was trimmed by 3 bases and J by 5 bases, leaving 13 bases between them. The CDR3 loop spans 14 amino acids. CDR1 is LGHDT and CDR2 is YNNKEL in the germline V gene (reference sequence). As DNA, the CDR3 is TGTGCCAGCAGCCACTGGGCGAGGGAGACTGAAGCTTTCTTT. This codes for CASSHWARETEAFF.

The rearrangement joins TRBV5-1 to TRBJ2-3, with TRBD1 matching 8 bases. CDR1 and CDR2 from the germline V gene are SGHRS and YFSETQ. V trimming: 3 bases; J trimming: 2 bases; junction bases outside the gene matches: 5. This CDR3 has 15 amino acids. CDR3 bases: TGCGCCAGCAGCTACCGGGACAGGACCACAGATACGCAGTATTTT. Translating gives CASSYRDRTTDTQYF.

The chain combines TRBV5-1 with TRBJ2-3; possibly TRBD1 for D (6 bases). V was trimmed by 3 bases and J by 2 bases, leaving 13 bases between them. The CDR3 runs to 15 residues. CDR1 is SGHRS, CDR2 YFSETQ, per germline. CDR3 coding DNA: TGCGCCAGCAGCTGGCCGGGGACACTCACAGATACGCAGTATTTT. Amino acid sequence: CASSWPGTLTDTQYF.

Regarding this clone: Other DNA sequences in the sample encode the same CDR3. The chain recombines TRBV11-2 with TRBJ2-5; TRBD2 aligns across 7 bases. The CDR3 totals 14 residues. V lost 5 bases and J lost 1; bases outside the gene matches: 4. CDR1 SGHAT and CDR2 FQNNGV come from the germline V gene. This CDR3 reads CASSPGLTQETQYF. The CDR3 coding sequence is TGTGCCAGCAGCCCGGGACTAACCCAAGAGACCCAGTACTTC.

This chain connects TRBV18 to TRBJ1-5; maybe TRBD1 (5 bases). The CDR3 has 15 residues. V was pared by 3 bases and J by 2 bases, with 11 bases between. Germline V CDR1 and CDR2: KGHSH, LQKENI. In DNA, the CDR3 is TGTGCCAGCTCACCCCGCAGGGAGGGCAATCAGCCCCAGCATTTT. Amino acids: CASSPRREGNQPQHF. The full variable domain, with the rest looked up from reference TRBV18 and TRBJ1-5, is NAGVMQNPRHLVRRRGQEARLRCSPMKGHSHVYWYRQLPEEGLKFMVYLQKENIIDESGMPKERFSAEFPKEGPSILRIQQVVRGDSAAYFCASSPRREGNQPQHFGDGTRLSIL.

The sample holds one count of this clone. The CDR3 is CASSPYQETQYF. The DNA for the CDR3 is TGTGCCAGCAGCCCCTATCAAGAGACCCAGTACTTC. The chain recombines TRBV7-9 with TRBJ2-5, with unresolved D. The CDR3 contains 12 residues. Per the germline V gene, CDR1 is SEHNR and CDR2 is FQNEAQ (reference sequence). With 5 bases removed from V and 2 bases from J, the gap between germline ends came to 6 bases.

This clone was observed once. The V gene is TRBV3-1 (or the pseudogene TRBV3-2), the J gene TRBJ1-3; 9 nucleotides align to TRBD1. Losses at the gene ends were 2 bases for V and 1 base for J; bases not matched to a gene: 6. The CDR3 spans 17 residues. CDR1 is LGHDT and CDR2 is YNNKEL in the germline V gene (reference sequence). CDR3 sequence (DNA): TGTGCCAGCAGCCAAAGGACAGGGGAAATATCTGGAAACACCATATATTTT. It yields the protein CASSQRTGEISGNTIYF.

This rearrangement joins TRBV24-1 to TRBJ1-1; D perhaps matches TRBD1 (5 bases). The CDR3 spans 13 residues. V lost 3 bases and J 6 bases, leaving 10 bases between the germline ends. From germline, CDR1 is KGHDR and CDR2 SFDVKD. The CDR3 DNA reads as TGTGCCACCAGTGATACAGGTTTGGCTGAAGCTTTCTTT. This gives the protein CATSDTGLAEAFF.

This chain links TRBV2 with TRBJ1-2; 9 nucleotides agree with TRBD1. With 7 bases clipped from V and 4 bases from J, the junction kept 4 bases outside the gene matches. The V gene's germline CDR1 is SNHLY and CDR2 FYNNEI. The CDR3 runs to 13 residues. CDR3 nucleotides: TGTGCCAGCACTCTGACAGGGGGCTATGGCTACACCTTC. Translating it yields CASTLTGGYGYTF.

The CDR3 reads CASGLVQGNSHTLHF. The CDR3, as DNA: TGTGCTAGTGGTTTGGTCCAGGGAAATTCTCACACCCTCCACTTT. This sequence joins TRBV12-5 and TRBJ1-6, with D possibly being TRBD1 (5 bases). V was pared by 0 bases and J by 14 bases, with 17 bases between. Germline assignment: CDR1 LGHNT and CDR2 FRNRAP. The CDR3 contains 15 residues.

The chain is built from TRBV7-9 and TRBJ2-1, with TRBD2 matching 15 bases. Trimming at V came to 6 bases and at J to 7 bases, leaving 7 bases not matched to a gene. The CDR3 extends over 16 amino acids. Germline assignment: CDR1 SEHNR and CDR2 FQNEAQ (reference sequence). This CDR3 is CASRLRTSGRENEQFF. Written as DNA, the CDR3 is TGTGCCAGCAGGTTGAGGACTAGCGGGAGGGAGAATGAGCAGTTCTTC.

The chain carries TRBV6-6 and TRBJ1-2; D remains ambiguous. Trimming removed 6 bases from V and 2 bases from J, with 19 bases in between. CDR3 size: 16 residues. The germline V gene has CDR1 MNHNY and CDR2 SVGAGI (reference sequence). This chain's CDR3 is CASSPSRAGLNYGYTF. The CDR3 DNA reads TGTGCCAGCAGCCCCAGTCGTGCGGGCCTGAACTATGGCTACACCTTC.